What follows are 8 T cell receptor beta chains derived from one specimen sequenced in a study of TIL therapy for anti-PD-1-resistant metastatic lung cancer. This was the immunoSEQ v3 assay. Some clones are missing from TCRdb's copy, which holds only in-frame ones; the method was immunoSEQ multiplex PCR. The sample holds under 100,000 clones, about 71% seen once. Time point: pre-treatment sample, taken before nivolumab and TIL therapy. Most excised metastases sampled were pleural nodules or supraclavicular lymph nodes. Sequenced material: tumor tissue, taken at baseline. The source is a person aged 25-80 years with non-small cell lung cancer.

The V gene is TRBV11-1, the J gene TRBJ2-5, with a tentative D call TRBD2 (5 bases). Trimming shortened V by 4 bases and J by 4 bases, and 13 bases separated the two germline ends. Germline V lookup: CDR1 SGHAT, CDR2 FQDESV (reference sequence). The CDR3 covers 14 residues. The CDR3 is CASSSGLFPETQYF. The CDR3 DNA reads as TGTGCCAGCAGCTCTGGACTGTTTCCAGAGACCCAGTACTTC.

The sample holds a few counts of this clone. The chain carries TRBV4-2 and TRBJ1-3; D gene uncertain. The V and J ends lost 3 bases and 0 bases respectively, with 21 bases between them. Looked up from germline, CDR1 is LGHNA and CDR2 is YNFKEQ. CDR3 length: 19 amino acids. The CDR3 sequence is CASSHPPGSISLSGNTIYF. Written as DNA, the CDR3 is TGTGCCAGCAGCCACCCCCCGGGCAGTATAAGCCTCTCTGGAAACACCATATATTTT.

This chain links TRBV10-1 with TRBJ2-2; 10 bases agree with TRBD1. The CDR3 loop spans 16 amino acids. Trimming at V came to 2 bases and at J to 5 bases, leaving 5 bases not matched to a gene. In germline, CDR1 is WNHNN, CDR2 SYGVQD (reference sequence). CDR3 coding DNA: TGCGCCAGCAGTGAGATAGACAGGGGGCGAACCGGGGAGCTGTTTTTT. Translation gives CASSEIDRGRTGELFF.

The genes are TRBV28 and TRBJ1-6; tentatively, D is TRBD1 (5 bases). The CDR3 consists of 12 residues. V shed 6 bases and J shed 10 bases, with 10 bases lying between them. Germline V gene sequence: CDR1 MDHEN, CDR2 SYDVKM. This CDR3 reads CASSTTVSPLHF. The CDR3, as DNA: TGTGCCAGCAGCACGACAGTCTCACCCCTCCACTTT.

Ten or more counts support this clone. J is TRBJ1-2 and V is TRBV30, with D uncertain. Germline CDR1 is GTSNPN and CDR2 is SVGIG (reference sequence). Trimming took off 4 bases at V and 3 bases at J, with 12 bases between the two ends. The CDR3 is 13 amino acids. DNA of the CDR3: TGTGCCTGGAACACGGGGTCCTACTATGGCTACACCTTC. The encoded protein is CAWNTGSYYGYTF.

This clone was seen only once. The chain links TRBV4-3 to TRBJ1-1; D possibly corresponds to TRBD1 (5 bases). The CDR3 contains 16 residues. The germline gives CDR1 LGHNA, CDR2 YSLEER. V lost 0 bases to trimming and J lost 1 base, with 12 bases between them. CDR3 region: CASSQDLGVWNTEAFF. The CDR3 coding sequence is TGCGCCAGCAGCCAAGATTTGGGGGTGTGGAACACTGAAGCTTTCTTT.

The CDR3 DNA reads TGTGCCAGTAGTGGGACAGGGGGGCGCAATCAGCCCCAGCATTTT. Protein sequence: CASSGTGGRNQPQHF. The J gene is TRBJ1-5, the V gene TRBV19, with TRBD1 identical over 11 bases. V trimming: 5 bases; J trimming: 2 bases; junction bases outside the gene matches: 2. Per the germline V gene, CDR1 is LNHDA and CDR2 is SQIVND (reference sequence). CDR3 length: 15 residues.

The gene calls are TRBV30 and TRBJ2-1; possibly TRBD1 or TRBD2 for D (5 bases each). CDR1 is GTSNPN and CDR2 is SVGIG in the germline V gene (reference sequence). The CDR3 spans 16 residues. V was trimmed by 5 bases and J by 7 bases, leaving 24 bases between them. The CDR3 protein is CAWEITRRGVGNEQFF. The CDR3 DNA follows: TGTGCCTGGGAAATAACTAGAAGGGGTGTTGGGAATGAGCAGTTCTTC.